Listed below are T cell receptor beta chains from one sample, sequenced in a study of shared clonotypes between healthy human individuals. The data were produced by immunoSEQ multiplex PCR, yet TCRdb's version contains in-frame clones alone and is incomplete. The table includes some 1.5 million clones, about 96% detected once. Sequencing was performed on naive CD4+ T cells sorted from blood. Source of these receptors: a man under 40 in good health. The CDR3 runs from the conserved cysteine through the conserved F or W. D genes are given only for firm matches. Clone size is given for some rows only: seen once, a few or many times, or a class if the clone is expanded.

size	V	J	D	DNA	CDR3
once	TRBV29-1	TRBJ2-1	.	TGCAGCGGTACATCCCAAGAGAGCCGGCCGGTCCCTAATGAGCAGTTCTTC	CSGTSQESRPVPNEQFF
.	TRBV18	TRBJ2-7	TRBD1	TGTGCCAGCTCCCAGGGACAGGGGAGGCAGTACGAGCAGTACTTC	CASSQGQGRQYEQYF
.	TRBV5-1	TRBJ2-1	TRBD2	TGCGCCAGCAGCTGGGGACTAGCGGGGAAAAACAATGAGCAGTTCTTC	CASSWGLAGKNNEQFF
.	TRBV29-1	TRBJ1-2	.	TGCAGCGTTGAGAAACAGCATACCTATGGCTACACCTTC	CSVEKQHTYGYTF
once	TRBV7-2	TRBJ2-7	TRBD2	TGTGCCAGCAGCTCCGGGGGGACTACTGCTCACGAGCAGTACTTC	CASSSGGTTAHEQYF
.	TRBV18	TRBJ1-5	.	TGTGCCAGCTCACCAGCGAGACCCAATCAGCCCCAGCATTTT	CASSPARPNQPQHF
.	TRBV19	TRBJ2-1	TRBD1	TGTGCCAGTAGCATCGACAGGGGTACAGCGTTCTTC	CASSIDRGTAFF
.	TRBV15	TRBJ2-4	.	TGTGCCACCAGCAGAGATAGGGGAGCTCAAAACATTCAGTACTTC	CATSRDRGAQNIQYF
.	TRBV28	TRBJ1-1	.	TGTGCCAGCAGTTTACCACGGCTTGAAGCTTTCTTT	CASSLPRLEAFF
.	TRBV28	TRBJ1-5	TRBD1	TGTGCCAGCCACGGACGGCGACAGGGTGGTTTAGCCCAGCATTTT	CASHGRRQGGLAQHF
.	TRBV4-2	TRBJ2-7	TRBD2	TGTGCCAGCAGCCGCCGACTAGCGGGAGAGGGCGAGCAGTACTTC	CASSRRLAGEGEQYF
.	TRBV7-9	TRBJ2-1	TRBD1	TGTGCCAGCAGCTTAGCCGGGACAGGGCTATCCTACAATGAGCAGTTCTTC	CASSLAGTGLSYNEQFF
.	TRBV9	TRBJ2-1	.	TGTGCCAGCAGCAGACAGAACCTTAACAATGAGCAGTTCTTC	CASSRQNLNNEQFF
.	TRBV10-3	TRBJ2-7	TRBD2	TGTGCCATCAGGGGACTAGCGGGTGGCGAGCAGTACTTC	CAIRGLAGGEQYF
.	TRBV19	TRBJ1-1	.	TGTGCCAGTAGTACCACAGGGATTGTCACTGAAGCTTTCTTT	CASSTTGIVTEAFF
.	TRBV5-5	TRBJ2-2	.	TGTGCCAGCAGCTCCTTGGGCAATGGAGGGGAGCTGTTTTTT	CASSSLGNGGELFF
once	TRBV7-2	TRBJ2-5	.	TGTGCCAGCAGCATCGAGACCCAGTACTTC	CASSIETQYF
.	TRBV7-9	TRBJ2-1	TRBD2	TGTGCCAGCAGGACCAGGGAGGGTGAGCAGTTCTTC	CASRTREGEQFF
.	TRBV7-9	TRBJ2-1	.	TGTGCCAGCAGCCCCGATAGATGGTCCAATGAGCAGTTCTTC	CASSPDRWSNEQFF
.	TRBV6-5	TRBJ1-5	.	TGTGCCAGCAGTTACGGGCGCAGCAATCAGCCCCAGCATTTT	CASSYGRSNQPQHF